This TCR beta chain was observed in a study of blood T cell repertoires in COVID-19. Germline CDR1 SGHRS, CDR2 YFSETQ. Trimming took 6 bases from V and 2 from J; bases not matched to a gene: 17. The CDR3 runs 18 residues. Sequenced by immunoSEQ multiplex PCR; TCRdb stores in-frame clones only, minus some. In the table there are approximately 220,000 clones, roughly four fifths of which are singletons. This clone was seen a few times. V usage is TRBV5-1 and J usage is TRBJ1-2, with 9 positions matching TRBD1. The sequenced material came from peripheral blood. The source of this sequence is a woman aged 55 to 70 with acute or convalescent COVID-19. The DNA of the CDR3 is TGCGCCAGCACCATAATCCCGGGACAGGGCCCCTCGAACTATGGCTACACCTTC. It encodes CASTIIPGQGPSNYGYTF.